The clone carrying this T cell receptor beta chain was counted many times. The antigen is not known. The source of the sample is a study of molecular identifiers for immune sequencing clone quantification. Listed TCR primers and previously described methods were used for bulk TCR libraries. TCRdb redid the calling of the PCR reads with MiXCR, one entry per CDR3 protein. The sample has 250,000 to 400,000 distinct CDR3 sequences; roughly 23% are singletons. Findings and caveats of the study: Over 99% of effector molecules, yet under 1% of naive-cell molecules, were held by clones above 20 RNA copies.

Germline CDR1 and CDR2: SQVTM and ANQGSEA. The CDR3 contains 13 residues. Deletions cut 2 bases from V and 6 bases from J, with 13 bases between. Using 10%, 30% or 50% RNA, naive CD8 libraries were derived from around 20,000 to 1,000,000 sorted cells. V usage is TRBV29-1 and J usage is TRBJ1-2; D is ambiguous. Sequenced input: naive CD8+ T cells from blood, with Jurkat cell RNA spiked in. Described subset: FACS-sorted CD8+CD4-CCR7+CD45RA+ naive T cells. This clonotype was obtained from a human donor in good health. Some libraries in this study had Jurkat cell RNA spiked in. CDR3 residues: CSVESRLEDGYTF. DNA of the CDR3: TGCAGCGTTGAATCGAGGCTGGAGGATGGCTACACCTTC.